This note documents a single T cell receptor beta chain sequence. Its antigen remains unidentified. This record comes from a study of T cell responses to AZD1222 COVID-19 vaccine. Using immunoSEQ multiplex PCR, the repertoire was profiled, and TCRdb retains in-frame clones only, with some absent. Of some 130,000 clones in the sample, around 86% were seen once. The CDR3 loop spans 16 amino acids. V shed 2 bases and J shed 0 bases, with 11 bases lying between them. Germline V gives CDR1 KGHSY, CDR2 FQNENV. Broader study findings: Researchers took repertoire samples only after the peak T cell response had come. The study found Spike-specific TCR breadth and depth rose after two AZD1222 doses.

The source was peripheral blood, collected on day 0 of AZD1222 vaccination. This receptor was obtained from an adult in good health. V is TRBV16 and J is TRBJ1-3, with D uncertain. The CDR3 here is CASSQQATDSGNTIYF. Written as DNA, the CDR3 is TGTGCCAGCAGCCAACAGGCGACTGACTCTGGAAACACCATATATTTT.